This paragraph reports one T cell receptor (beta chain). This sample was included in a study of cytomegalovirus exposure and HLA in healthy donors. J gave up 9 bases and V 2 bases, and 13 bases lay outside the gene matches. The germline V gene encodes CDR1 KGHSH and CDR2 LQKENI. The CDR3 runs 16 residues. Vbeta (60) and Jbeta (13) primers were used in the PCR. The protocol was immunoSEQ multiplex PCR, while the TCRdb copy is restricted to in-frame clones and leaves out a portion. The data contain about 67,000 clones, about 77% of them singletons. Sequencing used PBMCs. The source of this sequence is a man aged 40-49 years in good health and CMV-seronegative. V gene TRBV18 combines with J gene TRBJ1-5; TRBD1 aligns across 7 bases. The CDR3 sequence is CASSPLPQGVWRPQHF. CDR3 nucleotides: TGTGCCAGCTCACCATTACCCCAGGGGGTATGGCGGCCCCAGCATTTT.